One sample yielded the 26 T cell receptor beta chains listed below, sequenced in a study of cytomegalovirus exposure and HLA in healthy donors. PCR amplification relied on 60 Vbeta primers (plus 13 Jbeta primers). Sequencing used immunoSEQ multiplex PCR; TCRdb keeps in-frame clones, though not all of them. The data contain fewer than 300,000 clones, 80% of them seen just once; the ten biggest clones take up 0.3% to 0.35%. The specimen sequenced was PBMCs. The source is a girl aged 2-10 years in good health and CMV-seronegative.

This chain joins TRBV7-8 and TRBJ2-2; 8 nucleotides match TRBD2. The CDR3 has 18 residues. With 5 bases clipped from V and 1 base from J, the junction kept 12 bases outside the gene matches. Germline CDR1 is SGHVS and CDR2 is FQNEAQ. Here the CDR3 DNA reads TGTGCCAGCAGCCGGTCGGGGGGGGCGTTTCGGAACACCGGGGAGCTGTTTTTT. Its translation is CASSRSGGAFRNTGELFF.

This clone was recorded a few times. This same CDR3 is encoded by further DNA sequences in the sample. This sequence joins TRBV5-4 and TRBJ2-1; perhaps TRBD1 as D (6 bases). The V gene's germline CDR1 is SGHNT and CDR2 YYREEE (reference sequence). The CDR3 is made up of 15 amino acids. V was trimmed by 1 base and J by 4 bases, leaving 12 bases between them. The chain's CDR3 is CASSLPSGHYNEQFF. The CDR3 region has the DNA TGTGCCAGCAGCTTGCCGTCGGGACATTACAATGAGCAGTTCTTC.

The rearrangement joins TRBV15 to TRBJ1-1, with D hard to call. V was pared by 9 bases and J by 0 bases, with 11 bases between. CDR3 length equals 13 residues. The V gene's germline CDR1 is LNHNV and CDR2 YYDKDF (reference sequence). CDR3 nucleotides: TGTGCCACTCAAGACAAGGTGAACACTGAAGCTTTCTTT. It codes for CATQDKVNTEAFF. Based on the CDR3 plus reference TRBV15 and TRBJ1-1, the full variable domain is DAMVIQNPRYQVTQFGKPVTLSCSQTLNHNVMYWYQQKSSQAPKLLFHYYDKDFNNEADTPDNFQSRRPNTSFCFLDIRSPGLGDTAMYLCATQDKVNTEAFFGQGTRLTVV.

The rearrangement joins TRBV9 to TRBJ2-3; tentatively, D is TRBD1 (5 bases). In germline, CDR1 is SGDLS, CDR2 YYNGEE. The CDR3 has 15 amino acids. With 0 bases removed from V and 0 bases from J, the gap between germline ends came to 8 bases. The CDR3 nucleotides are TGTGCCAGCAGCGTAGTTGGGGCTAGCACAGATACGCAGTATTTT. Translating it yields CASSVVGASTDTQYF.

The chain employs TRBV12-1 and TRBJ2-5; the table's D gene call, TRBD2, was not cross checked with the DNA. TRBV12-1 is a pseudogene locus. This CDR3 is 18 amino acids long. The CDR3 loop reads CASSFWFAASDYQETQYF. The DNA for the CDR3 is TGTGCCAGCAGCTTTTGGTTTGCGGCATCGGACTATCAAGAGACCCAGTACTTC.

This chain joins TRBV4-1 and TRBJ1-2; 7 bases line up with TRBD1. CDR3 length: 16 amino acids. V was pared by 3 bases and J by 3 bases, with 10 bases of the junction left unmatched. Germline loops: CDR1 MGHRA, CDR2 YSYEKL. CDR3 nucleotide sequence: TGCGCCAGCAGCCAGCAGACAGGGATCCCTTACTATGGCTACACCTTC. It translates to CASSQQTGIPYYGYTF.

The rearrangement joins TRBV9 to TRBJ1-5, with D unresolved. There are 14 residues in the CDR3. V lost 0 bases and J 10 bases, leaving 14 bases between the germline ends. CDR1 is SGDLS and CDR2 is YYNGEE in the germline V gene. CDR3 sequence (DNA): TGTGCCAGCAGCGTAGACGGGGAGTTCAGACCCCAGCATTTT. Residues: CASSVDGEFRPQHF.

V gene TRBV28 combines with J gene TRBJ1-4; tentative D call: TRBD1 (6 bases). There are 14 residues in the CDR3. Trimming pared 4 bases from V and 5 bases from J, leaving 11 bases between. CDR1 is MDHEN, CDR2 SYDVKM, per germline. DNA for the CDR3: TGTGCCAGCAGTTCCGGGACATTAAATGAAAAACTGTTTTTT. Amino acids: CASSSGTLNEKLFF.

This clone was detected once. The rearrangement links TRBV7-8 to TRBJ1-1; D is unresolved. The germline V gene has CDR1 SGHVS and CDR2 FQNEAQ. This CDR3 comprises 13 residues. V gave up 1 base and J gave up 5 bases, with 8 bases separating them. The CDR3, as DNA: TGTGCCAGCAGCTTAGTGAGGGATACTGAAGCTTTCTTT. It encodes CASSLVRDTEAFF.

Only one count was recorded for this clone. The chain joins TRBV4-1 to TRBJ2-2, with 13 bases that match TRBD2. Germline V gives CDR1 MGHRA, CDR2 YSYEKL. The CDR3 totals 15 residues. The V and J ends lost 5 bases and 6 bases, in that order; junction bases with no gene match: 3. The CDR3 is CASSKLAGGPGELFF. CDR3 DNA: TGCGCCAGCAGCAAACTAGCGGGAGGGCCCGGGGAGCTGTTTTTT.

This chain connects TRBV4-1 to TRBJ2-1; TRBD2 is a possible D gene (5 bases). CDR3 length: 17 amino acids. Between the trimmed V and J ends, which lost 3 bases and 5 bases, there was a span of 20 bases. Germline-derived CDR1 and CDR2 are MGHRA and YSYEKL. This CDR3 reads CASSHRRGWTRNNEQFF. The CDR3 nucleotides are TGCGCCAGCAGCCACCGCCGGGGTTGGACCAGGAACAATGAGCAGTTCTTC.

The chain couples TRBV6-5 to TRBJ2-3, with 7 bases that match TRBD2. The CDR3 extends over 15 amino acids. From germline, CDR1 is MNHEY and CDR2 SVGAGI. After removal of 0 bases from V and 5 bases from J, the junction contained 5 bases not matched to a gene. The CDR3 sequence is CASSYSGTTRDTQYF. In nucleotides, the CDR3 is TGTGCCAGCAGTTACTCCGGGACTACCCGAGATACGCAGTATTTT.

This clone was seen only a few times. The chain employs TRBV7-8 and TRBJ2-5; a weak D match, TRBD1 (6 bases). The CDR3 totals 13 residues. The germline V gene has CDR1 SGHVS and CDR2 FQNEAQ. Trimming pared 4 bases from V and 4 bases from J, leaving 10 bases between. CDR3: CASSSDRLETQYF. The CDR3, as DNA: TGTGCCAGCAGCTCGGACAGATTAGAGACCCAGTACTTC.

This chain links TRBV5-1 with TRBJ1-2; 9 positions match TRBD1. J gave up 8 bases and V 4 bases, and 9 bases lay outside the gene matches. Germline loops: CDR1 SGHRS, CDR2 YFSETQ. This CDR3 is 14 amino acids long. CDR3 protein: CASSVGQGSTGYTF. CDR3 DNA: TGCGCCAGCAGCGTGGGACAGGGTTCCACAGGCTACACCTTC.

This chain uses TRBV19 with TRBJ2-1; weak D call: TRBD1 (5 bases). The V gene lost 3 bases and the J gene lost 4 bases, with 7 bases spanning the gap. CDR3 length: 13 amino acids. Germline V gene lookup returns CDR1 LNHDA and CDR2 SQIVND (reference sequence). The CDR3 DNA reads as TGTGCCAGTAGTATCGGACAATACAATGAGCAGTTCTTC. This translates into CASSIGQYNEQFF.

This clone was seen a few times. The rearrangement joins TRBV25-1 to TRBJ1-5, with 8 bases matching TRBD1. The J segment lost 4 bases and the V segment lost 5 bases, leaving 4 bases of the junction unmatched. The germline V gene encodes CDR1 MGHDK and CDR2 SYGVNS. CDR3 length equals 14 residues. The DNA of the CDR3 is TGTGCCAGCAGTCCCACAGGGGGTAATCAGCCCCAGCATTTT. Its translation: CASSPTGGNQPQHF.

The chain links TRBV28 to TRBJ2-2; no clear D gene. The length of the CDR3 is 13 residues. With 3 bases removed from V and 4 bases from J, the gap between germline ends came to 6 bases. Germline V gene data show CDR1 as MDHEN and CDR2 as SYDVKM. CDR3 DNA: TGTGCCAGCAGTTTCCTCAGCACCGGGGAGCTGTTTTTT. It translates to CASSFLSTGELFF.

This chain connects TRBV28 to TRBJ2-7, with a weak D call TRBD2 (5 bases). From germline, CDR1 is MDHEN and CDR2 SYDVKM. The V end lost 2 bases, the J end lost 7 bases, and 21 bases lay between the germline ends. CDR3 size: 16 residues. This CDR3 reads CASSLADGLGLGEQYF. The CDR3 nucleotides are TGTGCCAGCAGTTTAGCCGATGGACTTGGCTTGGGGGAGCAGTACTTC.

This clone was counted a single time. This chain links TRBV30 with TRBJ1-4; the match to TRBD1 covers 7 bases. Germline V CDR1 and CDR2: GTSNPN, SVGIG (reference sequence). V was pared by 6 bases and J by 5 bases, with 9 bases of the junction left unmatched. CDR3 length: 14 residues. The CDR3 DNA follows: TGTGCCTGCACAGGAGGGACAGCCAATGAAAAACTGTTTTTT. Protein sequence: CACTGGTANEKLFF.

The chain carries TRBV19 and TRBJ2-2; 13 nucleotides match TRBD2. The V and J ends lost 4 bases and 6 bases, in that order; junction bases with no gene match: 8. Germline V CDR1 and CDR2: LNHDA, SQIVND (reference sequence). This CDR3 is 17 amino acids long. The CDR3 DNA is TGTGCCAGTAGTAAAGTCCCCGGGACTAGCGGGGCCGGGGAGCTGTTTTTT. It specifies CASSKVPGTSGAGELFF.

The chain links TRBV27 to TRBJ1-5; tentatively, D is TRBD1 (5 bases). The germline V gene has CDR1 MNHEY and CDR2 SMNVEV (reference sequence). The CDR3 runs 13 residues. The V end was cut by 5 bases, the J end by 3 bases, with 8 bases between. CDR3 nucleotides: TGTGCCAGCAGTCAGGGTTTCAATCAGCCCCAGCATTTT. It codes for CASSQGFNQPQHF.

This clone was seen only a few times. This CDR3 is CASSQVGTYFIAEQYF. Written as DNA, the CDR3 is TGTGCCAGCAGCCAAGTTGGGACTTACTTTATCGCCGAGCAGTACTTC. The rearrangement uses TRBV14 and TRBJ2-7; a weak D match, TRBD2 (6 bases). The CDR3 totals 16 residues. In germline, CDR1 is SGHDN, CDR2 FVKESK. Between the trimmed V and J ends, which lost 1 base and 6 bases, there was a span of 19 bases.

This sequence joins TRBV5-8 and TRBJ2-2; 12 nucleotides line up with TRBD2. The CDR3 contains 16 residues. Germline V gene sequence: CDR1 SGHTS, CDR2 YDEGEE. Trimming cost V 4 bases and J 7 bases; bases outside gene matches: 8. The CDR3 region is CASSPASGGAIGELFF. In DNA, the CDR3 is TGTGCCAGCAGCCCGGCTAGCGGGGGGGCAATCGGGGAGCTGTTTTTT.

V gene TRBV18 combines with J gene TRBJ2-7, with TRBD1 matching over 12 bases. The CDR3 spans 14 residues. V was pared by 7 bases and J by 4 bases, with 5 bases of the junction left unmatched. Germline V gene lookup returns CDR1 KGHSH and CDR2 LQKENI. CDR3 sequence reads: CASFGTGGGYEQYF. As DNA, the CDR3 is TGTGCCAGCTTCGGGACAGGGGGCGGTTACGAGCAGTACTTC.

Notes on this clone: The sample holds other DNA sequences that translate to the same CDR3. CDR3 amino acids: CASSPGEQYF. The CDR3 coding sequence is TGTGCCAGCAGCCCGGGGGAGCAGTACTTC. The gene calls are TRBV7-9 and TRBJ2-7; D perhaps matches TRBD2 (5 bases). This CDR3 region has 10 residues. The germline V and J ends were trimmed by 5 bases and 7 bases, with 6 bases remaining between them. The germline V gene encodes CDR1 SEHNR and CDR2 FQNEAQ (reference sequence). The whole variable domain, filled in from reference TRBV7-9 and TRBJ2-7, reads DTGVSQNPRHKITKRGQNVTFRCDPISEHNRLYWYRQTLGQGPEFLTYFQNEAQLEKSRLLSDRFSAERPKGSFSTLEIQRTEQGDSAMYLCASSPGEQYFGPGTRLTVT.

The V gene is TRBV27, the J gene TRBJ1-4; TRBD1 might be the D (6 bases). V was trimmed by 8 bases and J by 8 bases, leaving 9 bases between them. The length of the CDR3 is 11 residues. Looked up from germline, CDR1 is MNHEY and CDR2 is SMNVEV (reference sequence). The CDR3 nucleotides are TGTGCCAGCCTGGGGGCCGAAAAACTGTTTTTT. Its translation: CASLGAEKLFF.